This T cell receptor (beta chain) was retrieved from a study of cytomegalovirus exposure and HLA in healthy donors. Whole-study context: Most donors, 81% of approximately 400 genotyped, fell in the Caucasian-associated ancestry cluster.

Points from the study as a whole: Fewer N-insertions than the approximately 700-donor mean were reportedly shown by an Asian-associated ancestry cluster in a later analysis.

Germline loops: CDR1 SGHRS, CDR2 YFSETQ. V dropped 5 bases and J dropped 5 bases, with 11 bases sitting between them. CDR3 length equals 12 residues. Remarks on this clone: What it binds is unknown.

Whereas donors were nominally healthy upon sampling, unrecorded immune exposures were probable. It was with 60 Vbeta and 13 Jbeta primers that the PCR ran. Sequenced by immunoSEQ multiplex PCR; TCRdb stores in-frame clones only, minus some. The sample records some 240,000 clones, roughly 91% being singletons. Source material: PBMCs. The chain employs TRBV5-1 and TRBJ2-7, with D possibly matching TRBD1 (5 bases). This TCR was recovered from a girl aged 2-10 years in good health and CMV-seronegative. This chain's CDR3 is CASRGLSDEQYF. The CDR3, as DNA: TGCGCCAGCAGGGGGCTTTCGGACGAGCAGTACTTC.